This TCR beta chain was retrieved from a study of response to subunit inactivated influenza vaccine. Study findings and constraints: That few new T cells are recruited by each seasonal influenza vaccination was the authors' suggestion.

V was cut by 6 bases and J by 5 bases, with 8 bases left in between. The CDR3 runs 12 residues. Germline CDR1 SGHRS, CDR2 YFSETQ. TCRdb recomputed calls from the RT-PCR reads with MiXCR, one row per CDR3 protein. The sample records 600,000 to 700,000 distinct CDR3 sequences, less than 15% being singletons. This clonotype occurred a few times. Its antigen is still unknown. The sample in question was PBMCs from blood, obtained 14 to 15 days before vaccination. The source is a man aged 50-59 years who received an inactivated influenza vaccine. The chain combines TRBV5-1 with TRBJ2-2; D unclear. In nucleotides, the CDR3 is TGCGCCAGCACCCCGAGAACCGGGGAGCTGTTTTTT. Translation gives CASTPRTGELFF.